Described below is a single T cell receptor (beta chain) sequence and its context. The source of the sample is a study of CD8+CD57+ T cells in acquired aplastic anemia. The template for TCR beta VDJ and CDR3 sequence profiling was genomic DNA. MiXCR, run by TCRdb on the reads, gives a single entry per CDR3 protein. The sample comprises roughly 290,000 distinct CDR3 sequences, about three fifths of which are singletons, and 1% to 1.5% rests with the top ten. Germline CDR1 reads KGHDR; CDR2 reads SFDVKD. V dropped 0 bases and J dropped 2; count of bases not matched to a gene: 4. The CDR3 is 16 residues long. The patients chosen for sequencing had shown expansion of CD8+CD57+ cells (detected by flow cytometry). The patients, all of them, had severe acquired aplastic anemia.

The sequence was collected from a human donor with aplastic anemia. The sample consisted of sorted CD4+, CD8+, or CD8+CD57+ T cells (not recorded which) from PBMCs. The genes are TRBV24-1 and TRBJ2-7; 9 bases align to TRBD2. CDR3 loop: CATSDLRSSGAYEQYF. CDR3 nucleotides: TGTGCCACCAGTGATTTGCGGTCTAGCGGGGCCTACGAGCAGTACTTC.